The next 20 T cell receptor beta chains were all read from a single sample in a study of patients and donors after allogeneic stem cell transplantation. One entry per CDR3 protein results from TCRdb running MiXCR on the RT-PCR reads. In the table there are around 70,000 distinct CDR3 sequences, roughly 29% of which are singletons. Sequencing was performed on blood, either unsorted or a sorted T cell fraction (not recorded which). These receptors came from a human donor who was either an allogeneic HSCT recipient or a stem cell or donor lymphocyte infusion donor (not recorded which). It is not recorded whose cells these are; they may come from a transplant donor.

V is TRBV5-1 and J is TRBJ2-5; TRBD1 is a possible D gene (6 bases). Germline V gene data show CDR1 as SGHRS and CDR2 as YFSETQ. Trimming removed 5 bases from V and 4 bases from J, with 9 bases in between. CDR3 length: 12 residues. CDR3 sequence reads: CASRDRGETQYF. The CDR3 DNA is TGCGCCAGCAGGGACAGAGGAGAGACCCAGTACTTC.

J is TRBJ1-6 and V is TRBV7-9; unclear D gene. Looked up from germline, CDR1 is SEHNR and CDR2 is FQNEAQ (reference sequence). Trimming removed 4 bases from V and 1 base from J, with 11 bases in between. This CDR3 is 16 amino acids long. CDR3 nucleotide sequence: TGTGCCAGCAGCTCCGCCCTGGGTTCCTATAATTCACCCCTCCACTTT. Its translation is CASSSALGSYNSPLHF.

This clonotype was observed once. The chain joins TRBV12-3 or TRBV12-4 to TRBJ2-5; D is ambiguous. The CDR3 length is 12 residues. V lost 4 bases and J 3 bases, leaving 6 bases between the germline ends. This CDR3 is CASSYLKETQYF. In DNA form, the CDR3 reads TGTGCCAGCAGTTATTTGAAAGAGACCCAGTACTTC.

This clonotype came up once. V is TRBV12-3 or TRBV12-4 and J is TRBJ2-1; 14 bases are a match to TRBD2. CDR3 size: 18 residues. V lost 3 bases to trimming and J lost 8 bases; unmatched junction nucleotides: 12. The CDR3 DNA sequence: TGTGCCAGCAGTTTTTCCATTCCGACTAGCGGGGGGGCGGATGAGCAGTTCTTC. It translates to CASSFSIPTSGGADEQFF.

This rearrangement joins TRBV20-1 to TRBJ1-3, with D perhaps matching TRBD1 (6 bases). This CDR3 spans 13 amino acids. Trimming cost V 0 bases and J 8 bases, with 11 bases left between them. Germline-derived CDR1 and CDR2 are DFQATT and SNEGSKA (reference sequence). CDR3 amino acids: CSARDGKGDTIYF. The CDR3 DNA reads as TGCAGTGCTAGAGATGGGAAGGGGGACACCATATATTTT.

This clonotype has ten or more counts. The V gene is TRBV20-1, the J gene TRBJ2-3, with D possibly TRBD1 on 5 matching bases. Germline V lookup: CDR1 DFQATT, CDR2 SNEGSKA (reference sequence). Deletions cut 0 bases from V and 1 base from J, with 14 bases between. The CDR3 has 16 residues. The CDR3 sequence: CSARDPAKGGTDTQYF. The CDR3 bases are TGCAGTGCTAGAGATCCAGCGAAAGGGGGCACAGATACGCAGTATTTT.

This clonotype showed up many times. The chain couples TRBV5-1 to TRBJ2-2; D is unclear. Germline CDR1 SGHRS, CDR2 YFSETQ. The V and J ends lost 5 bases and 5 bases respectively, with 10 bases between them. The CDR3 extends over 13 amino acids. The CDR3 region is CASSLAETGELFF. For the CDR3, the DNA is TGCGCCAGCAGTTTAGCTGAGACCGGGGAGCTGTTTTTT.

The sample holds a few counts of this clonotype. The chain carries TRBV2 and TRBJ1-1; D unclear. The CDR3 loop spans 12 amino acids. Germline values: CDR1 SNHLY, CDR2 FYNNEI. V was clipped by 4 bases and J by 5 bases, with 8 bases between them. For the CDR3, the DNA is TGTGCCAGCAGTGGTTGGATTACTGAAGCTTTCTTT. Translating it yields CASSGWITEAFF. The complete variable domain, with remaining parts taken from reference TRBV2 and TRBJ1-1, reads EPEVTQTPSHQVTQMGQEVILRCVPISNHLYFYWYRQILGQKVEFLVSFYNNEISEKSEIFDDQFSVERPDGSNFTLKIRSTKLEDSAMYFCASSGWITEAFFGQGTRLTVV.

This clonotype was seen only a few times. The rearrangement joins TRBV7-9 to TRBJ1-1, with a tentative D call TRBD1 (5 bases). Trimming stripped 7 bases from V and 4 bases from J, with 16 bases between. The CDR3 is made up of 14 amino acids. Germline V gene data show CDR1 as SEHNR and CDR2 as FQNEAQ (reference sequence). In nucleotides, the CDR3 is TGTGCCAGCATCGAGGGGCCCATGGGCACTGAAGCTTTCTTT. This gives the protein CASIEGPMGTEAFF.

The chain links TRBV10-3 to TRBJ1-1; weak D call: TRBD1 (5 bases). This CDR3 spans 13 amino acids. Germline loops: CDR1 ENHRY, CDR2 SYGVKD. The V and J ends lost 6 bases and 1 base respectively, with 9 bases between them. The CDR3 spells CAIRTVGNTEAFF. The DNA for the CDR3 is TGTGCCATCAGGACAGTGGGGAACACTGAAGCTTTCTTT.

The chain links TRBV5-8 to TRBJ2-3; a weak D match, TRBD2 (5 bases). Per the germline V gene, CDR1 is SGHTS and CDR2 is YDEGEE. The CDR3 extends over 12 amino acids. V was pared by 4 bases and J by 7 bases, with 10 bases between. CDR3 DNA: TGTGCCAGCAGCCCTAGCAGGAATACGCAGTATTTT. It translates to CASSPSRNTQYF.

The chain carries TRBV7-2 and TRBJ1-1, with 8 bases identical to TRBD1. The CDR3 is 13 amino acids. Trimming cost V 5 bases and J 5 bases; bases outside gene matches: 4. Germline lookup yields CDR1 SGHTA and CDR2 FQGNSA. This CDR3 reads CASSRQGRTEAFF. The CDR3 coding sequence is TGTGCCAGCAGCCGACAGGGGAGAACTGAAGCTTTCTTT.

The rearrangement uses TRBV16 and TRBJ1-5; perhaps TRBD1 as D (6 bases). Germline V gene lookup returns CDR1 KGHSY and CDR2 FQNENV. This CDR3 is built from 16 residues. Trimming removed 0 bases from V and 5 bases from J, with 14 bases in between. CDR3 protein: CASSQSEQGRYQPQHF. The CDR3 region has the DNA TGTGCCAGCAGCCAATCGGAGCAGGGGCGTTATCAGCCCCAGCATTTT.

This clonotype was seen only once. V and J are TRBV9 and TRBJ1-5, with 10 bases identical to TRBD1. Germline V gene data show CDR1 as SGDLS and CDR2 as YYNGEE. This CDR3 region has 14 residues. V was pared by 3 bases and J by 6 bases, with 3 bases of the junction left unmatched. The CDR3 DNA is TGTGCCAGCAGCGCAGACAGGGGGCCTCAGCCCCAGCATTTT. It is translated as CASSADRGPQPQHF.

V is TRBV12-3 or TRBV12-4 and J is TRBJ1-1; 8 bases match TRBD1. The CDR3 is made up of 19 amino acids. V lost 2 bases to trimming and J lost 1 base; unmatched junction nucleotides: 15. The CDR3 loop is CASSLPQPDREGTNTEAFF. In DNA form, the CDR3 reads TGTGCCAGCAGTTTACCACAACCGGACAGGGAGGGAACGAACACTGAAGCTTTCTTT.

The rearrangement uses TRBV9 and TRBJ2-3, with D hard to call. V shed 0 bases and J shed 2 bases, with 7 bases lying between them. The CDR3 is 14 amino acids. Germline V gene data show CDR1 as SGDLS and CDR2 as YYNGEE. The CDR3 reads CASSVESFTDTQYF. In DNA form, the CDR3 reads TGTGCCAGCAGCGTAGAGTCCTTCACAGATACGCAGTATTTT.

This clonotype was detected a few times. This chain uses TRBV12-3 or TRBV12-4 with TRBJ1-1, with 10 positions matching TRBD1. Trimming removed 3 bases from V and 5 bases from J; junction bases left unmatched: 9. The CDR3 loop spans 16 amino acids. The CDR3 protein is CASSLGTGVYGTEAFF. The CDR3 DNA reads TGTGCCAGCAGTTTGGGGACAGGGGTTTATGGGACTGAAGCTTTCTTT.

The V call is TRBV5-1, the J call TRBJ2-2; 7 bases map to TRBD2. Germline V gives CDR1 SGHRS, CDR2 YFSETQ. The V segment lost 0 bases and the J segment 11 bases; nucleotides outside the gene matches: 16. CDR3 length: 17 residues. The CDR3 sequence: CASSLAFVREGIPELFF. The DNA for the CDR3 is TGCGCCAGCAGCTTGGCCTTCGTCAGGGAGGGGATTCCCGAGCTGTTTTTT. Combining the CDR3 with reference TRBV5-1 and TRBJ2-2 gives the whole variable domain KAGVTQTPRYLIKTRGQQVTLSCSPISGHRSVSWYQQTPGQGLQFLFEYFSETQRNKGNFPGRFSGRQFSNSRSEMNVSTLELGDSALYLCASSLAFVREGIPELFFGEGSRLTVL.

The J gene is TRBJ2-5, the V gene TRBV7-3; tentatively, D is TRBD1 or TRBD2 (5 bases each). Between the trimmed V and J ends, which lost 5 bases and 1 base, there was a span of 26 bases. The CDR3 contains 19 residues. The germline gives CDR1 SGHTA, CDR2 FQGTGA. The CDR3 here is CASSLTPPGPWKGQETQYF. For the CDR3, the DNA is TGTGCCAGCAGCCTTACGCCTCCGGGACCTTGGAAGGGCCAAGAGACCCAGTACTTC. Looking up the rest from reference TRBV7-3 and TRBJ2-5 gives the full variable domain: GAGVSQTPSNKVTEKGKYVELRCDPISGHTALYWYRQSLGQGPEFLIYFQGTGAADDSGLPNDRFFAVRPEGSVSTLKIQRTERGDSAVYLCASSLTPPGPWKGQETQYFGPGTRLLVL.

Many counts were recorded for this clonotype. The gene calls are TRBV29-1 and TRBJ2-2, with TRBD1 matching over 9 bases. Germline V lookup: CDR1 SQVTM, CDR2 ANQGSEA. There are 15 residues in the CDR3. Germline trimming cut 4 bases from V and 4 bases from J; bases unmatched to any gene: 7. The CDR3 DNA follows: TGCAGCGTTGGTCCACAGGGGGCTAGCACCGGGGAGCTGTTTTTT. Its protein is CSVGPQGASTGELFF.